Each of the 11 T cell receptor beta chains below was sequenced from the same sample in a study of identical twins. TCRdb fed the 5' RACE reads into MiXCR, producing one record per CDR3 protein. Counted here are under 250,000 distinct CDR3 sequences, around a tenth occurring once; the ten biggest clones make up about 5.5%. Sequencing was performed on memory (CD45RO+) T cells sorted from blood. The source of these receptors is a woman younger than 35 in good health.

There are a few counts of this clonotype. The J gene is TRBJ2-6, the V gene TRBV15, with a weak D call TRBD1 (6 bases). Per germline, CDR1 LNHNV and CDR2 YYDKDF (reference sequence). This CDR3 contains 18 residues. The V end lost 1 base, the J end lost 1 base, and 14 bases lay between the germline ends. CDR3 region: CATSRAAGAISGANVLTF. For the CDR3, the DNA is TGTGCCACCAGCAGAGCGGCAGGGGCTATATCTGGGGCCAACGTCCTGACTTTC.

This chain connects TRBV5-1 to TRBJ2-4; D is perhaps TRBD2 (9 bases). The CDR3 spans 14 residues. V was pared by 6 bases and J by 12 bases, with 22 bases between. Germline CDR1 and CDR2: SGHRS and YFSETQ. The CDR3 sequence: CASKQREAQGAQYF. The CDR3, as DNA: TGCGCCAGCAAACAGCGGGAGGCTCAGGGGGCTCAGTACTTC.

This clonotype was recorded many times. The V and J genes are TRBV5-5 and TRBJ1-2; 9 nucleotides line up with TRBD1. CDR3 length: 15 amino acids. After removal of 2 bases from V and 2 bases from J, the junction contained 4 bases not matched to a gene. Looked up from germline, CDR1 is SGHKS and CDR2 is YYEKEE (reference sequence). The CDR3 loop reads CASSFGQGINYGYTF. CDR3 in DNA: TGTGCCAGCAGCTTCGGACAGGGGATAAACTATGGCTACACCTTC.

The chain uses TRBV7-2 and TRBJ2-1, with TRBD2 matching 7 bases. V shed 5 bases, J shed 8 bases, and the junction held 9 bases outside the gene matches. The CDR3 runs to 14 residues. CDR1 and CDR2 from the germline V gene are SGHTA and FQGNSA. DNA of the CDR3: TGTGCCAGCAGCAGACTAGCTGTTGGAGATGAGCAGTTCTTC. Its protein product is CASSRLAVGDEQFF.

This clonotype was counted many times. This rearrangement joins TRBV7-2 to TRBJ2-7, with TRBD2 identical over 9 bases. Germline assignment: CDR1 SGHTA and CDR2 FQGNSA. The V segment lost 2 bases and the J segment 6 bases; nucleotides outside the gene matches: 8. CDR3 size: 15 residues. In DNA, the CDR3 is TGTGCCAGCAGCTTATCCTTAGCGGGAGACGGCGAGCAGTACTTC. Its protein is CASSLSLAGDGEQYF.

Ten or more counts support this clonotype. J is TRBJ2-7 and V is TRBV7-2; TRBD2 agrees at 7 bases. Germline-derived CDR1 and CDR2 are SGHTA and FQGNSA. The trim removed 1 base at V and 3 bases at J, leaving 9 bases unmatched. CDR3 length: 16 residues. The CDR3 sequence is CASSLEAAGGGYEQYF. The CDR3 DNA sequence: TGTGCCAGCAGCTTAGAGGCGGCTGGCGGGGGCTACGAGCAGTACTTC.

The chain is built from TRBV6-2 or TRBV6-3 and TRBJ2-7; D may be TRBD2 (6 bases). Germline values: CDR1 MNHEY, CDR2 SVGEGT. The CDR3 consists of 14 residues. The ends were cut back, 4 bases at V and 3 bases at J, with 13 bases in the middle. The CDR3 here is CASSWIRLDYEQYF. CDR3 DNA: TGTGCCAGCAGTTGGATCCGACTAGACTACGAGCAGTACTTC.

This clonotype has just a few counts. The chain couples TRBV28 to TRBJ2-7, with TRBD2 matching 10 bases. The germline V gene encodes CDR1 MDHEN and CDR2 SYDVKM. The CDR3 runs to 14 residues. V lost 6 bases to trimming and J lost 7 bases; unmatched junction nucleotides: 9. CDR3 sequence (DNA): TGTGCCAGCAGAACTAGCGGGGCCGGGGGGGAGCAGTACTTC. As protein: CASRTSGAGGEQYF.

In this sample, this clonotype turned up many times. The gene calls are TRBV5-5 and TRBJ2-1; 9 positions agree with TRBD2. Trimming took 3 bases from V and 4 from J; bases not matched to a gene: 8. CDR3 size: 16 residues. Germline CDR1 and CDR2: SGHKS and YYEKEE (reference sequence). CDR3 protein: CASSSVAAGGYNEQFF. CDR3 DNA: TGTGCCAGCAGCTCTGTCGCGGCGGGAGGGTACAATGAGCAGTTCTTC. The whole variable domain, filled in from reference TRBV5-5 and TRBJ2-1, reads DAGVTQSPTHLIKTRGQQVTLRCSPISGHKSVSWYQQVLGQGPQFIFQYYEKEERGRGNFPDRFSARQFPNYSSELNVNALLLGDSALYLCASSSVAAGGYNEQFFGPGTRLTVL.

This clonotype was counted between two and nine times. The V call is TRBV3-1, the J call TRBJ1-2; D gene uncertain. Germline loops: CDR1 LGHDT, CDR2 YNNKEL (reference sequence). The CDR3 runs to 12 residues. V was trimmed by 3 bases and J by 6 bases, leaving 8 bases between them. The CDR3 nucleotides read TGTGCCAGCAGCCAGGCCAGGAATGGCTACACCTTC. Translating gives CASSQARNGYTF. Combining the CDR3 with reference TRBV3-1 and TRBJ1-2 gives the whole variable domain DTAVSQTPKYLVTQMGNDKSIKCEQNLGHDTMYWYKQDSKKFLKIMFSYNNKELIINETVPNRFSPKSPDKAHLNLHINSLELGDSAVYFCASSQARNGYTFGSGTRLTVV.

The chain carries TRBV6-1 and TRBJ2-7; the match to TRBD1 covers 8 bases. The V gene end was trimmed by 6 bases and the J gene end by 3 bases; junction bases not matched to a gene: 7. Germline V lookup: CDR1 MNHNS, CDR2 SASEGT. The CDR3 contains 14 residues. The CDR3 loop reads CASRGTGTGYEQYF. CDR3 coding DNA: TGTGCCAGCAGGGGTACCGGGACAGGCTACGAGCAGTACTTC.